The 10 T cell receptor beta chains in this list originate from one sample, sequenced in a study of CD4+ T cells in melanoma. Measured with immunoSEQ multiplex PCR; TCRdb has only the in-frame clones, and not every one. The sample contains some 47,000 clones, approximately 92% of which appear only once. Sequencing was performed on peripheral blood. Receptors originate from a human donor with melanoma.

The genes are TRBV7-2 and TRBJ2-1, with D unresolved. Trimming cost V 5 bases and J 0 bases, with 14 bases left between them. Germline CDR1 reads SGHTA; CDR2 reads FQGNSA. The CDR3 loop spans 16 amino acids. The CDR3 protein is CASSPRPPSSYNEQFF. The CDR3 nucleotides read TGTGCCAGCAGCCCCCGGCCGCCTAGCTCCTACAATGAGCAGTTCTTC.

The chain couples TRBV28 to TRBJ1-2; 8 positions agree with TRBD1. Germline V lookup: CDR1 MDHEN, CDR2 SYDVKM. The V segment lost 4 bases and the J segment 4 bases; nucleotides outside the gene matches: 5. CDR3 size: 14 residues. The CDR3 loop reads CASSWTGTPYGYTF. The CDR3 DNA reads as TGTGCCAGCAGTTGGACAGGGACCCCCTATGGCTACACCTTC.

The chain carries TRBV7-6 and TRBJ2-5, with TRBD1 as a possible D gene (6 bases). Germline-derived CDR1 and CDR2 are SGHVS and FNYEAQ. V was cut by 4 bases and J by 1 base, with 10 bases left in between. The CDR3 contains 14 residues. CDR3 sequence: CASSSQGIQETQYF. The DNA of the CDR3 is TGTGCCAGCAGCTCCCAGGGGATCCAAGAGACCCAGTACTTC.

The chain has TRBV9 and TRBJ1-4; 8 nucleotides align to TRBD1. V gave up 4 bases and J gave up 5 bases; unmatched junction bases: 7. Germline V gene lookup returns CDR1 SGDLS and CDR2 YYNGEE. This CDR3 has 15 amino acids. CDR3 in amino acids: CASSPRTGLNEKLFF. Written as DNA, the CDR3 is TGTGCCAGCAGCCCCAGGACAGGGTTAAATGAAAAACTGTTTTTT.

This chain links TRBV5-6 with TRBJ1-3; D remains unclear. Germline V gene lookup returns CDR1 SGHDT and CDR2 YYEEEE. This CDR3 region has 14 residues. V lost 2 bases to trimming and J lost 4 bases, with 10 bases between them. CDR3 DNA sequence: TGTGCCAGCAGCTTCATTGGAAGCGGAAACACCATATATTTT. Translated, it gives CASSFIGSGNTIYF.

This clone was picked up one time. The CDR3 spells CASSESGTGTSGGVDEQFF. In nucleotides, the CDR3 is TGCGCCAGCAGTGAGTCTGGTACCGGGACTAGCGGGGGAGTCGATGAGCAGTTCTTC. The V call is TRBV10-1, the J call TRBJ2-1, with TRBD2 matching 14 bases. V shed 0 bases and J 8 bases; nucleotides not matched to a gene: 12. The CDR3 covers 19 residues. From germline, CDR1 is WNHNN and CDR2 SYGVQD (reference sequence).

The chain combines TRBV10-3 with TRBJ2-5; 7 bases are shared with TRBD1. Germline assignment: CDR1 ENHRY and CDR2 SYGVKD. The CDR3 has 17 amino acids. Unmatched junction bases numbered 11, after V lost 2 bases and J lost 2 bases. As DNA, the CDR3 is TGTGCCATCAGTGAGCATCCCGGGACAGACACTCAAGAGACCCAGTACTTC. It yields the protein CAISEHPGTDTQETQYF.

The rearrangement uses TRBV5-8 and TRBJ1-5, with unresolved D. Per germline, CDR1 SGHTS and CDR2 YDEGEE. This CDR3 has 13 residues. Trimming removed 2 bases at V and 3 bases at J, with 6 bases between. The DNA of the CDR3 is TGTGCCAGCAGCTTCCGGACCAATCAGCCCCAGCATTTT. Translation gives CASSFRTNQPQHF.

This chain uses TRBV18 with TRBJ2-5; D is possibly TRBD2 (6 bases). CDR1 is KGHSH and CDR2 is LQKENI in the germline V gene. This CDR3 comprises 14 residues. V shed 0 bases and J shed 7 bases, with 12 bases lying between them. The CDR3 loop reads CASSPPGGSGTQYF. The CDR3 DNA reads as TGTGCCAGCTCACCACCGGGGGGATCAGGGACCCAGTACTTC.

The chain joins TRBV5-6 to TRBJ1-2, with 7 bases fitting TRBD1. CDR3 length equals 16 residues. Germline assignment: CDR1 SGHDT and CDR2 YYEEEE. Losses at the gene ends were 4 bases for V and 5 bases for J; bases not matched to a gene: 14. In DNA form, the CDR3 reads TGTGCCAGCAGCCCTACCTCTACAGGGGTTTTTTATGGCTACACCTTC. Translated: CASSPTSTGVFYGYTF.